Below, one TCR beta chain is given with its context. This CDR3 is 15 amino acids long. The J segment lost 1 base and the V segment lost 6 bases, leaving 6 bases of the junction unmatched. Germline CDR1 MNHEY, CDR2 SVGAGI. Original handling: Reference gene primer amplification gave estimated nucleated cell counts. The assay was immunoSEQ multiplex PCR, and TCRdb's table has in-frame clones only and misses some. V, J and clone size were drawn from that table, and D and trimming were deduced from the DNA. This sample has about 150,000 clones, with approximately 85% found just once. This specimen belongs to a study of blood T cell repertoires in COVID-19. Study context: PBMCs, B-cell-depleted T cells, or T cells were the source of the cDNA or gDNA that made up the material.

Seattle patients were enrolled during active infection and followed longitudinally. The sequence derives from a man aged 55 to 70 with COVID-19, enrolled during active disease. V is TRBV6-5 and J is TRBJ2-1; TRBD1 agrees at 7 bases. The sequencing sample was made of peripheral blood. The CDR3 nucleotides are TGTGCCAGCAGCCGACAGGGAAATTCCTACAATGAGCAGTTCTTC. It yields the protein CASSRQGNSYNEQFF.